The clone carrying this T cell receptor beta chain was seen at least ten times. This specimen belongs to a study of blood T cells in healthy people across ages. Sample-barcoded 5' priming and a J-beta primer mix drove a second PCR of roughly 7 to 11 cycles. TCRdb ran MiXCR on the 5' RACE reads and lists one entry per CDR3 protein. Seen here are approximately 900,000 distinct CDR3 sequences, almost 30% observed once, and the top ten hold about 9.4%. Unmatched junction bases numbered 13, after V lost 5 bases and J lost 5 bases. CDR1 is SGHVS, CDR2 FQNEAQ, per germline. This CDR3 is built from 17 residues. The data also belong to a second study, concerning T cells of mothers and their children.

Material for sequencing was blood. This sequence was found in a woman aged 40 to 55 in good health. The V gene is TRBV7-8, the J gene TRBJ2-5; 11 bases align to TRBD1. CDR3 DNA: TGTGCCAGCAGCCCGAACCACCTGGGACAGGGGGTTGAGACCCAGTACTTC. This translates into CASSPNHLGQGVETQYF.